The clone carrying this T cell receptor (beta chain) was seen a handful of times. Original data processing: For nucleated cells, counts were estimated from reference gene primer amplification. Here immunoSEQ multiplex PCR was the method, and the copy in TCRdb shows in-frame clones only, minus some. V and J calls and clone size are copied from that table; D and trimming were computed from the DNA. The sample has roughly 380,000 clones; roughly 90% are singletons. This entry comes from a study of blood T cell repertoires in COVID-19. Across the study: Samples came from the United States, Italy and Spain, spanning acute and convalescent COVID-19. In each case, the material was cDNA or gDNA derived from T cells, B-cell-depleted T cells, or PBMCs.

Germline V gives CDR1 MNHEY, CDR2 SVGEGT. The CDR3 runs to 16 residues. Losses at the gene ends were 2 bases for V and 0 bases for J; bases not matched to a gene: 4. Followed over time, Seattle patients had been enrolled while infection was active. The TCR was taken from a woman aged 55-70 years with COVID-19, enrolled during active disease. Sequencing used peripheral blood. The gene calls are TRBV6-2 or TRBV6-3 and TRBJ1-3, with 7 bases matching TRBD1. This chain's CDR3 is CASSYPGDSSGNTIYF. In nucleotides, the CDR3 is TGTGCCAGCAGTTACCCCGGGGACAGCTCTGGAAACACCATATATTTT.